One sample yielded the 21 T cell receptor beta chains listed below, sequenced in a study of T cells after yellow fever vaccination. Each CDR3 protein gets one entry after TCRdb re-called the 5' RACE reads with MiXCR. The sample records about 400,000 distinct CDR3 sequences, 6.2% being singletons. The sample in question was PBMCs, obtained 5 days after the yellow fever booster vaccination. These receptors all stem from a man between 25 and 39 years old who received the YFV17D yellow fever vaccine.

In its sample, this clonotype was seen many times. The chain combines TRBV27 with TRBJ1-2; the D gene is possibly TRBD1 (5 bases). CDR1 is MNHEY and CDR2 is SMNVEV in the germline V gene (reference sequence). Trimming stripped 4 bases from V and 6 bases from J, with 18 bases between. The CDR3 length is 15 residues. CDR3 in amino acids: CASSYYGGEQDGYTF. The CDR3 bases are TGTGCCAGCAGTTATTATGGGGGAGAGCAGGATGGCTACACCTTC.

This clonotype was seen more than once but under ten times. V and J are TRBV29-1 and TRBJ2-1; D is unclear. The germline V gene encodes CDR1 SQVTM and CDR2 ANQGSEA. The CDR3 sequence is 14 residues long. V was pared by 6 bases and J by 0 bases, with 12 bases between. In DNA, the CDR3 is TGCAGCGTCATAACAGCCACCTCCTACAATGAGCAGTTCTTC. Protein: CSVITATSYNEQFF.

This clonotype was counted ten times or more. The chain links TRBV4-2 to TRBJ2-1; D possibly corresponds to TRBD1 (6 bases). Trimming took 4 bases from V and 3 from J, leaving 13 bases between them. Germline CDR1 is LGHNA and CDR2 is YNFKEQ. The CDR3 extends over 15 amino acids. CDR3 nucleotides: TGTGCCAGCAGCCGACAGGTCCAGGACTACAATGAGCAGTTCTTC. Protein: CASSRQVQDYNEQFF.

Ten or more counts support this clonotype. The gene calls are TRBV7-2 and TRBJ1-2; TRBD1 might be the D (5 bases). Trimming pared 6 bases from V and 9 bases from J, leaving 26 bases between. The CDR3 covers 16 residues. Germline values: CDR1 SGHTA, CDR2 FQGNSA. CDR3 protein: CASSIEGRQALSSYTF. CDR3 in DNA: TGTGCCAGCAGTATTGAGGGGCGGCAGGCCCTCTCGAGCTACACCTTC.

This clonotype came up many times. The chain combines TRBV7-3 with TRBJ2-3; D may be TRBD1 (8 bases). V was cut by 2 bases and J by 1 base, with 22 bases left in between. Germline V lookup: CDR1 SGHTA, CDR2 FQGTGA. This CDR3 has 19 residues. The CDR3 DNA is TGTGCCAGCAGCTTAGGTGGTGACAGGGGCGGGAGTCGCACAGATACGCAGTATTTT. Protein product: CASSLGGDRGGSRTDTQYF.

In its sample, this clonotype was seen a few times. The chain employs TRBV12-3 or TRBV12-4 and TRBJ2-5; no reliable D call. The CDR3 sequence is 13 residues long. Trimming left V 6 bases short and J 4 bases short, with 12 bases between. This CDR3 reads CASRPDQRETQYF. The CDR3 nucleotides read TGTGCCAGCAGGCCCGACCAGCGAGAGACCCAGTACTTC.

The chain employs TRBV5-4 and TRBJ2-3; maybe TRBD2 (6 bases). This CDR3 has 15 residues. Trimming removed 0 bases at V and 2 bases at J, with 10 bases between. Per the germline V gene, CDR1 is SGHNT and CDR2 is YYREEE (reference sequence). CDR3 amino acids: CASSLAAGLTDTQYF. The CDR3 DNA sequence: TGTGCCAGCAGCTTGGCCGCGGGACTCACAGATACGCAGTATTTT. Full variable domain (remainder filled in from reference TRBV5-4 and TRBJ2-3): ETGVTQSPTHLIKTRGQQVTLRCSSQSGHNTVSWYQQALGQGPQFIFQYYREEENGRGNFPPRFSGLQFPNYSSELNVNALELDDSALYLCASSLAAGLTDTQYFGPGTRLTVL.

This clonotype was detected a few times. The gene calls are TRBV6-1 and TRBJ1-6, with TRBD1 as a possible D gene (6 bases). The CDR3 has 17 residues. Trimming cost V 6 bases and J 7 bases, with 22 bases left between them. The germline V gene encodes CDR1 MNHNS and CDR2 SASEGT. The chain's CDR3 is CASSPQIGGHINSPLHF. The CDR3 nucleotides are TGTGCCAGCAGCCCCCAGATCGGGGGGCACATCAATTCACCCCTCCACTTT.

The chain uses TRBV18 and TRBJ1-5, with 11 bases fitting TRBD1. The J segment lost 5 bases and the V segment lost 8 bases, leaving 5 bases of the junction unmatched. CDR3 length: 14 amino acids. CDR1 and CDR2 (germline): KGHSH, LQKENI. The CDR3 is CASARTGGDQPQHF. The DNA of the CDR3 is TGTGCCAGCGCCCGGACAGGGGGCGATCAGCCCCAGCATTTT.

This clonotype was observed a few times. The rearrangement links TRBV7-3 to TRBJ1-2; TRBD1 might be the D (5 bases). V was trimmed by 5 bases and J by 4 bases, leaving 17 bases between them. CDR1 is SGHTA, CDR2 FQGTGA, per germline. The CDR3 sequence is 15 residues long. The DNA for the CDR3 is TGTGCCAGCAGCCCCGGGGGGAACAGGCCCTATGGCTACACCTTC. It codes for CASSPGGNRPYGYTF. Looking up the rest from reference TRBV7-3 and TRBJ1-2 gives the full variable domain: GAGVSQTPSNKVTEKGKYVELRCDPISGHTALYWYRQSLGQGPEFLIYFQGTGAADDSGLPNDRFFAVRPEGSVSTLKIQRTERGDSAVYLCASSPGGNRPYGYTFGSGTRLTVV.

This clonotype appeared many times. The chain carries TRBV7-6 and TRBJ1-4; 8 nucleotides align to TRBD1. Germline lookup yields CDR1 SGHVS and CDR2 FNYEAQ. Trimming cost V 1 base and J 6 bases; bases outside gene matches: 7. This CDR3 contains 16 residues. The chain's CDR3 is CASSLGTGFLHEKLFF. As DNA, the CDR3 is TGTGCCAGCAGCTTAGGGACAGGGTTTCTCCATGAAAAACTGTTTTTT.

This clonotype occurred many times. The rearrangement links TRBV7-9 to TRBJ2-5; D unresolved. The CDR3 contains 12 residues. CDR1 and CDR2 (germline): SEHNR, FQNEAQ (reference sequence). Deletions cut 5 bases from V and 5 bases from J, with 9 bases between. The CDR3 loop reads CASSPAVETQYF. For the CDR3, the DNA is TGTGCCAGCAGCCCCGCGGTGGAGACCCAGTACTTC.

The chain employs TRBV18 and TRBJ1-5; D remains ambiguous. Germline CDR1 is KGHSH and CDR2 is LQKENI. The ends were cut back, 4 bases at V and 4 bases at J, with 14 bases in the middle. The CDR3 loop spans 15 amino acids. The CDR3 region is CASSQAGNQNQPQHF. The CDR3 nucleotides are TGTGCCAGCTCACAAGCCGGGAACCAAAATCAGCCCCAGCATTTT. Full variable domain (outside the CDR3, taken from reference TRBV18 and TRBJ1-5): NAGVMQNPRHLVRRRGQEARLRCSPMKGHSHVYWYRQLPEEGLKFMVYLQKENIIDESGMPKERFSAEFPKEGPSILRIQQVVRGDSAAYFCASSQAGNQNQPQHFGDGTRLSIL.

This clonotype was seen a handful of times. The V call is TRBV4-3, the J call TRBJ2-1; no clear D. CDR3 length equals 17 residues. Germline CDR1 and CDR2: LGHNA and YSLEER. Trimming stripped 3 bases from V and 0 bases from J, with 15 bases between. CDR3 amino acids: CASSHSRAKSSYNEQFF. In nucleotides, the CDR3 is TGCGCCAGCAGCCATTCCCGGGCGAAAAGCTCCTACAATGAGCAGTTCTTC.

This clonotype was detected ten times or more. This chain links TRBV7-2 with TRBJ2-7; D gene unclear. Germline-derived CDR1 and CDR2 are SGHTA and FQGNSA. This CDR3 comprises 16 residues. V gave up 1 base and J gave up 4 bases, with 17 bases separating them. The CDR3 DNA sequence: TGTGCCAGCAGCTTAGAGGCAGGACCTTGGTATTACGAGCAGTACTTC. This encodes CASSLEAGPWYYEQYF.

This clonotype occurred a few times. J is TRBJ2-2 and V is TRBV7-2; a weak D match, TRBD2 (6 bases). Per the germline V gene, CDR1 is SGHTA and CDR2 is FQGNSA. Trimming removed 4 bases at V and 2 bases at J, with 11 bases between. The CDR3 spans 15 residues. The CDR3 loop reads CASSSPTRNTGELFF. In nucleotides, the CDR3 is TGTGCCAGCAGCTCGCCGACTAGAAACACCGGGGAGCTGTTTTTT.

This rearrangement joins TRBV20-1 to TRBJ2-3, with D perhaps TRBD2 (5 bases). V lost 0 bases and J lost 2, with 15 bases in between. Germline values: CDR1 DFQATT, CDR2 SNEGSKA (reference sequence). The CDR3 consists of 16 residues. DNA of the CDR3: TGCAGTGCTAGAGATGGCCGGACTCCGATCACAGATACGCAGTATTTT. The encoded protein is CSARDGRTPITDTQYF.

This clonotype showed up just a few times. The rearrangement uses TRBV5-1 and TRBJ2-1, with TRBD1 identical over 9 bases. Germline CDR1 and CDR2: SGHRS and YFSETQ. After removal of 7 bases from V and 2 bases from J, the junction contained 16 bases not matched to a gene. The CDR3 sequence is 18 residues long. The CDR3 protein is CASSRWEQGAKTYNEQFF. Written as DNA, the CDR3 is TGCGCCAGCTCTCGATGGGAACAGGGGGCGAAGACCTACAATGAGCAGTTCTTC.

V is TRBV18 and J is TRBJ1-1; D might be TRBD1 (6 bases). The CDR3 sequence is 13 residues long. Trimming removed 3 bases from V and 7 bases from J, with 12 bases in between. Germline V CDR1 and CDR2: KGHSH, LQKENI. CDR3: CASSPVKQGEAFF. The CDR3 DNA is TGTGCCAGCTCACCGGTCAAACAGGGTGAAGCTTTCTTT.

Only a few counts were recorded for this clonotype. The V gene is TRBV27, the J gene TRBJ2-1; possible D gene TRBD2, 6 bases. Trimming took 4 bases from V and 4 from J, leaving 17 bases between them. Germline CDR1 and CDR2: MNHEY and SMNVEV (reference sequence). CDR3 length: 16 amino acids. CDR3 in amino acids: CASSYGAGTSYNEQFF. For the CDR3, the DNA is TGTGCCAGCAGTTATGGGGCCGGGACTTCTTACAATGAGCAGTTCTTC.

This clonotype has ten or more counts. The chain's CDR3 is CASSWGRSNEQYF. The CDR3 bases are TGTGCCAGCAGTTGGGGCAGGAGCAACGAGCAGTACTTC. The chain joins TRBV27 to TRBJ2-7; D might be TRBD1 (5 bases). The CDR3 has 13 amino acids. Germline values: CDR1 MNHEY, CDR2 SMNVEV (reference sequence). Trimming pared 4 bases from V and 5 bases from J, leaving 12 bases between.